One sample yielded the 15 T cell receptor beta chains listed below, sequenced in a study of CD8+ T cells in alopecia areata (dated by TCRdb to the late 2010s). The library was produced with the immunoSEQ multiplex PCR assay. For TCR sequencing, RNA was extracted from every sample and reverse transcribed into cDNA to serve as template. The table was pulled from immuneACCESS by TCRdb, which kept in-frame rearrangements only. Such tables lose some clones; where checked, under half of the loss comes from unresolved V genes, and the rest has no known cause. A total of about 8,900 clones appear in this sample, 55% to 75% of them only once. The top ten constitute 12% to 15% of the sample. From alopecia areata patients, peripheral blood was collected along with lesional scalp punch biopsies. The sample comprised skin. These TCRs come from a human donor with alopecia areata.

This chain links TRBV7-8 with TRBJ2-7; maybe TRBD1 (6 bases). This CDR3 has 14 amino acids. The germline V and J ends were trimmed by 5 bases and 0 bases, with 11 bases remaining between them. Germline CDR1 reads SGHVS; CDR2 reads FQNEAQ. CDR3 nucleotides: TGTGCCAGCAGCCTCCAGGGGCTCTCCTACGAGCAGTACTTC. Its translation: CASSLQGLSYEQYF.

This clone was observed a few times. The chain couples TRBV30 to TRBJ2-2; D unclear. The V end lost 4 bases, the J end lost 5 bases, and 20 bases lay between the germline ends. Germline lookup yields CDR1 GTSNPN and CDR2 SVGIG (reference sequence). This CDR3 has 16 residues. The CDR3, as DNA: TGTGCCTGGAATCGGGCGGAGAACGCGGTGACCGGGGAGCTGTTTTTT. Translated, it gives CAWNRAENAVTGELFF.

This clone has just one count. The chain employs TRBV13 and TRBJ2-5; D may match TRBD1 or TRBD2 (5 bases each). V was clipped by 5 bases and J by 3 bases, with 28 bases between them. The CDR3 spans 19 residues. Germline CDR1 is PRHDT and CDR2 is FYEKMQ (reference sequence). CDR3 sequence reads: CASSLLLGVRDRPKETQYF. Here the CDR3 DNA reads TGTGCCAGCAGCCTGTTATTGGGGGTCCGGGATAGGCCGAAAGAGACCCAGTACTTC.

The V gene is TRBV7-9, the J gene TRBJ2-4; 10 bases match TRBD1. This CDR3 has 17 amino acids. Trimming at V came to 7 bases and at J to 3 bases, leaving 12 bases not matched to a gene. Germline V lookup: CDR1 SEHNR, CDR2 FQNEAQ (reference sequence). The CDR3 DNA reads TGTGCCAGCACCCTAGCGGACAGGGGGAGAATCAAAAACATTCAGTACTTC. This translates into CASTLADRGRIKNIQYF.

The chain has TRBV30 and TRBJ2-2, with 9 bases fitting TRBD2. After removal of 5 bases from V and 3 bases from J, the junction contained 7 bases not matched to a gene. This CDR3 region has 15 residues. Per germline, CDR1 GTSNPN and CDR2 SVGIG (reference sequence). CDR3 sequence (DNA): TGTGCCTGGGATAGCGGGAGAGTTGACACCGGGGAGCTGTTTTTT. Its protein is CAWDSGRVDTGELFF.

The rearrangement uses TRBV25-1 and TRBJ2-2; D is tentatively TRBD1 or TRBD2 (5 bases each). V lost 3 bases to trimming and J lost 1 base, with 12 bases between them. The CDR3 is made up of 16 amino acids. Germline V CDR1 and CDR2: MGHDK, SYGVNS. The CDR3 is CASSDRGAVNTGELFF. The CDR3 coding sequence is TGTGCCAGCAGTGATCGAGGGGCGGTGAACACCGGGGAGCTGTTTTTT.

A single count supports this clone. The chain is built from TRBV6-1 and TRBJ1-5, with D perhaps TRBD1 (6 bases). CDR3 length: 17 amino acids. CDR1 is MNHNS, CDR2 SASEGT, per germline. V gave up 4 bases and J gave up 0 bases, with 16 bases separating them. CDR3: CASSGRGQPYSNQPQHF. In DNA form, the CDR3 reads TGTGCCAGCAGTGGGCGAGGACAGCCGTATAGCAATCAGCCCCAGCATTTT.

The chain has TRBV29-1 and TRBJ2-3, with D perhaps assigned TRBD1 or TRBD2 (5 bases each). The germline CDR1 and CDR2 sequences are SQVTM and ANQGSEA. The V and J ends lost 6 bases and 7 bases respectively, with 11 bases between them. The CDR3 contains 11 residues. CDR3 bases: TGCAGCGTCCGGGGCCTGAATACGCAGTATTTT. Translating gives CSVRGLNTQYF.

The chain joins TRBV4-1 to TRBJ2-6; 10 bases agree with TRBD1. Germline assignment: CDR1 MGHRA and CDR2 YSYEKL. This CDR3 spans 19 amino acids. With V trimmed by 0 bases and J by 0 bases, 5 bases remained unmatched. CDR3 residues: CASSQEYRTGGSGANVLTF. Here the CDR3 DNA reads TGCGCCAGCAGCCAAGAGTATCGGACAGGGGGCTCTGGGGCCAACGTCCTGACTTTC.

This chain links TRBV5-1 with TRBJ2-2; TRBD1 agrees at 7 bases. Germline-derived CDR1 and CDR2 are SGHRS and YFSETQ. V dropped 4 bases and J dropped 2; count of bases not matched to a gene: 8. The CDR3 sequence is 16 residues long. The CDR3 is CASSLWTGRNTGELFF. Here the CDR3 DNA reads TGCGCCAGCAGCCTTTGGACAGGACGAAACACCGGGGAGCTGTTTTTT.

The chain recombines TRBV7-9 with TRBJ1-1; TRBD1 might be the D (6 bases). Deletions cut 5 bases from V and 6 bases from J, with 16 bases between. CDR1 is SEHNR, CDR2 FQNEAQ, per germline (reference sequence). CDR3 length: 14 amino acids. CDR3: CASSKVTGLSEAFF. CDR3 bases: TGTGCCAGCAGCAAAGTGACAGGCTTATCTGAAGCTTTCTTT. The full variable domain, with the rest looked up from reference TRBV7-9 and TRBJ1-1, is DTGVSQNPRHKITKRGQNVTFRCDPISEHNRLYWYRQTLGQGPEFLTYFQNEAQLEKSRLLSDRFSAERPKGSFSTLEIQRTEQGDSAMYLCASSKVTGLSEAFFGQGTRLTVV.

The CDR3 DNA sequence: TGCGCCAGCAGCTTGGCGGGGCCTGACGGAAACACCATATATTTT. Its protein product is CASSLAGPDGNTIYF. The chain couples TRBV5-1 to TRBJ1-3, with D tentatively TRBD1 (5 bases). The CDR3 runs to 15 residues. Germline CDR1 and CDR2: SGHRS and YFSETQ. V was cut by 0 bases and J by 4 bases, with 11 bases left in between.

The chain couples TRBV2 to TRBJ1-1; D is undetermined. The CDR3 has 15 residues. Germline V gene lookup returns CDR1 SNHLY and CDR2 FYNNEI. With 0 bases removed from V and 6 bases from J, the gap between germline ends came to 14 bases. The CDR3 region is CASSEALFVGPEAFF. The CDR3 DNA sequence: TGTGCCAGCAGTGAAGCGCTTTTTGTTGGCCCTGAAGCTTTCTTT. The variable domain in full, completed from reference TRBV2 and TRBJ1-1, reads EPEVTQTPSHQVTQMGQEVILRCVPISNHLYFYWYRQILGQKVEFLVSFYNNEISEKSEIFDDQFSVERPDGSNFTLKIRSTKLEDSAMYFCASSEALFVGPEAFFGQGTRLTVV.

V usage is TRBV19 and J usage is TRBJ1-6; D might be TRBD1 (5 bases). Trimming pared 5 bases from V and 7 bases from J, leaving 15 bases between. The germline CDR1 and CDR2 sequences are LNHDA and SQIVND (reference sequence). The CDR3 runs 15 residues. The CDR3 loop is CASSRQGLTNSPLHF. The CDR3 nucleotides read TGTGCCAGTAGTCGGCAGGGACTTACCAATTCACCCCTCCACTTT.

CDR3 region: CASSSIPSPSGGSNIQYF. CDR3 nucleotides: TGCGCCAGCAGCTCCATCCCCTCTCCTAGCGGGGGGTCAAACATTCAGTACTTC. V is TRBV5-1 and J is TRBJ2-4, with 11 bases that match TRBD2. V lost 3 bases and J lost 6; bases outside the gene matches: 14. Germline CDR1 and CDR2: SGHRS and YFSETQ. The CDR3 runs 18 residues.